This T cell receptor beta chain appears in the sequencing data of a study of T-cell reconstitution after alpha-beta-depleted transplantation in children. Broader study findings: Alpha-beta T cells present about two months after transplant were reported to originate from several hundred expanded graft clones. Newly made T cells mostly supplied T-cell counts and diversity one year after transplant.

The authors prepared the TCRbeta library with unique molecular identifiers. Each CDR3 protein is one row after TCRdb ran MiXCR on the PCR reads. The sample lists under 25,000 distinct CDR3 sequences; roughly 13% were seen once. The ends were cut back, 0 bases at V and 0 bases at J, with 6 bases in the middle. The CDR3 totals 15 residues. The V gene's germline CDR1 is LGHDT and CDR2 YNNKEL (reference sequence). Details on this clonotype: What it binds is not known.

This sample comprised PBMCs, mostly from graft donor cells, obtained 60 days after TCRalphabeta/CD19-depleted stem cell transplant. V gene TRBV3-1 combines with J gene TRBJ2-4, with no clear D. The TCR comes from a female patient aged 2-15 years who had a stem cell transplant for congenital amegakaryocytic thrombocytopenia, so the T cells may come from the graft donor. This CDR3 is CASSQETIAKNIQYF. DNA for the CDR3: TGTGCCAGCAGCCAAGAAACCATAGCCAAAAACATTCAGTACTTC.